This TCR beta chain was profiled in a study of shared clonotypes between healthy human individuals. The input for sorted-subset replicate PCRs was around 0.2 ug DNA, some 30,000 T cell genomes. Repertoires were generated with immunoSEQ multiplex PCR, while TCRdb's copy carries only in-frame clones and drops some. This repertoire shows 2 million to 2.5 million clones, almost 96% found once; its top ten account for roughly 0.13%. Broader study findings: Around 5% was the fraction of naive CD4 clonotypes found shared across a few donors.

Trimming shortened V by 4 bases and J by 2 bases, and 9 bases separated the two germline ends. CDR1 is MGHDK and CDR2 is SYGVNS in the germline V gene. The CDR3 spans 13 residues. Remarks on this clone: The antigen is not known.

This clonotype was sampled from a man between 18 and 35 years old in good health. The sequencing input was naive CD4+ T cells sorted from blood. The sample's subset: CD45RA+ positively selected. V usage is TRBV25-1 and J usage is TRBJ2-7, with D perhaps matching TRBD2 (5 bases). As DNA, the CDR3 is TGTGCCAGCAGTGGAAGCGGAGCCTACGAGCAGTACTTC. Amino acids: CASSGSGAYEQYF.